This T cell receptor beta chain was observed in a study of cytomegalovirus exposure and HLA in healthy donors (dated by TCRdb to 2016 to 2017). With respect to the entire study: An earlier analysis of fewer than 750 of the donors reported approximately 280 Gb of sequence data and 90 million to 120 million unique TCR beta sequences obtained from 180 million or so T cells. The later analysis used no new phenotypic data to find candidate immune exposures, relying instead on TCR beta sequences and their occurrence across donors. Donor age, sex, ethnicity and CMV serostatus were collected together with the repertoire data. The aim of the study was to test whether cataloging public T cell receptors could identify signatures of past pathogen exposure. Approximately 300 gigabases of sequencing data and roughly 80 million unique TCR sequences made up an early release that covered 640 HLA-typed donors. In addition to the first cohort of 650 to 800 subjects, a separate validation cohort of 130 or so different subjects was used. Among around 400 genotyped donors of the cohort, an average of 235,054 unique TCR beta nucleotide sequences were sequenced per donor, around 18% of them non-productive. Class I and class II HLA loci were covered by the typing at four-digit resolution. The number of typed donors differed by locus: about 620-640 for A, B, C, DRB1 and DQB1; 500 to 550 for DQA1; some 590 for DPA1; and 450 to 480 for DPB1. A later genetic analysis took genome-wide SNP genotypes for 398 of the 666 donors and used that subset as a discovery cohort. Using immunosequencing, the study profiled T cell repertoires from about 610 subjects and related those repertoires to cytomegalovirus serostatus. To study patterns of TCR occurrence, a later analysis re-analyzed previously published TCR beta repertoires from several hundred donors and added high-resolution HLA genotyping. A few DR-DQ haplotypes were treated as single units for association and clustering because of strong linkage in the cohort. All discovery cohort repertoires had been generated on a single sequencing platform. Of the 398 genotyped donors, 65% to 90% fell in the genetic ancestry cluster associated with self-reported Caucasian donors. The study combined high-throughput TCR immunosequencing, statistical association of individual TCRs with disease status, and machine learning to predict cytomegalovirus infection status. An earlier analysis of around 540 of the donors applied high-throughput TCR beta sequencing to assess whether each TCR beta V gene segment acted as functional or pseudogenic.

The cohort consisted of approximately 670 healthy bone marrow donors. Cohort members were all nominally healthy when sampled, although unrecorded immune exposures were likely present. The donor was CMV seronegative and belonged to the group of 320 or so seronegative cohort members. A peripheral blood sample was collected from each donor, and TCR beta sequencing was performed on peripheral blood mononuclear cells. The Qiagen DNeasy Blood Extraction Kit was used to extract genomic DNA from the blood cell samples. V has 4 bases trimmed and J has 3 bases trimmed; junction bases matching no gene number 16. From a lookup of the germline V gene (reference sequence), CDR1 and CDR2 are SGHNT and YYREEE. The CDR3 holds 18 amino acids from the cysteine to the phenylalanine. The kept DNA is CDR3 alone, 54 bases in frame from the first base. Only one count was recorded for this clone. Its binding antigen is unknown. There are no base qualities to consult, and no much larger clone falls within one base.

The full study reports these points: The earlier analysis of 587 of the donors excluded some 16 rarely observed V segments, including chromosome 9 orphons, because counts were too low. Some IMGT-functional V segments, including TRBV6-2 and TRBV6-3, could not be told apart with the 87-base-pair reads, so those segments were excluded. Correlated functional status among segregating V segments might reflect linkage disequilibrium, but an unknown experimental factor could not be ruled out. According to a later analysis, parvovirus B19, influenza, CMV and Epstein-Barr virus appeared linked to several top co-occurrence clusters. A later analysis found that most CMV-associated TCR beta chains appeared HLA-restricted, with HLA associations seemingly driven largely by CMV exposure. V-gene and J-gene trimming of TCR beta chains was associated with a missense DCLRE1C variant in a later genetic analysis, and the association was replicated in an independent cohort. Compared with equally common non-associated chains, HLA-associated TCR beta chains in a later analysis were more clonally expanded and had lower generation probabilities. A further reported finding was that TCR beta sequences accurately predicted the HLA-A and HLA-B alleles for most subjects in the first cohort. Immune exposure information for the cohort was limited to CMV serostatus. HLA typing was unavailable for some donors at each locus, so association tests used only the typed subset. In the study, about 150 TCR beta chains were listed as associated with cytomegalovirus. The presence/absence analyses assumed that sequencing depth was roughly uniform across donors, and that assumption may not be true. This cohort had only TCR beta chains sequenced, and the lack of alpha or paired-chain data limited which features could be detected. The classifier was reported to diagnose cytomegalovirus status with high specificity and sensitivity in both the original cohort and the validation cohort. Assigning TCR associations to individual alleles was difficult when HLA alleles, especially DR and DQ, strongly co-occurred. According to a later genetic analysis, donors in an Asian-associated ancestry cluster had fewer N-insertions in productive TCRs than the roughly 670-donor mean. Across donors, most TCR sequences were observed very rarely, whereas some public TCRs were present in many individuals. A cluster of highly shared sequence variants was judged likely to represent a technical artifact of the sequencing pipeline. A later analysis associated about 17,000 TCR beta sequences with specific HLA alleles at a false discovery rate of 0.05. Broadly in line with IMGT annotations, most TCR beta V segments showed up in productive rearrangements about 87% or about 30% of the time in an earlier analysis of several hundred of the donors. In a later analysis, TCR association rates were found to vary across HLA loci, with the most associated TCRs seen for DRB1 alleles and the fewest for HLA-C alleles. The authors suggested that the approach could potentially be extended to other disease states and immunological phenotypes. Three of the identified cytomegalovirus-associated TCR beta chains were confirmed in vitro to be specific for cytomegalovirus antigens.

To prepare the library, the immunoSEQ multiplex PCR assay was applied. For the multiplex PCR, a mixture combining 60 forward primers for TCR Vbeta segments and 13 reverse primers for TCR Jbeta segments was used. A multiplex PCR assay on genomic DNA amplified the CDR3 region of rearranged TCR beta genes. Amplified TCR beta libraries were sequenced as 87-base-pair reads on the Illumina HiSeq System. Processing in the source paper ran as follows. A later analysis tallied roughly 76 million unique TCR beta chains across the 550 to 850 repertoires, and around 12 million of those chains were shared by two or more donors. A nearest-neighbor algorithm error-corrected the raw reads and collapsed the reads into unique sequences, merging closely related sequences to remove PCR and sequencing errors. V, D and J gene segments were assigned by aligning CDR3 sequences to IMGT reference sequences. For a sequence to be retained, a match of at least six nucleotides was required to both a V gene segment and a J gene segment. Rearrangements were called productive when the CDR3 lacked stop codons and stayed in frame with V and J; all others were non-productive. CDR3 was defined according to IMGT convention as the region running from the second conserved V-encoded cysteine to the conserved J-encoded phenylalanine. Sequences without an unambiguous match to a single V gene segment were excluded from the earlier analysis of almost 600 of the donors. In an earlier analysis of 450 to 750 of the donors, a V segment was called functional when productive rearrangements were above 56.7%, and segregating when the standard deviation between donors exceeded 5%. To diagnose cytomegalovirus status from the catalog of TCR beta chain sequences, a statistical classification framework was built. V and J gene assignment, in a later analysis, came from comparing TCR nucleotide sequences with IMGT/GENE-DB human TR gene sequences. In a later analysis, CDR3 sequences and most-parsimonious VDJ recombination scenarios were assigned using the TCRdist pipeline. In a later analysis, each TCR beta chain was defined by its CDR3 amino acid sequence together with its V-gene family, and reads lacking a unique V-gene family were excluded. To address suspected cross-contamination and a sequencing artifact, a later analysis removed 592 highly shared, low-generation-probability nucleotide sequences. For each public chain, a later analysis derived a clonal expansion index from normalized ranks of inferred template counts within each repertoire. A later analysis computed generation probabilities with a VDJ recombination model fitted to out-of-frame rearrangements, and checked the results against IGoR. Hypergeometric tests were used in a later analysis to score TCR-TCR, TCR-HLA and TCR-CMV co-occurrence, with a repertoire-size bias correction applied to the TCR pairs. A later analysis estimated false discovery rates by permuting HLA or CMV assignments 20 times. In a later analysis, co-occurring TCRs were grouped using DBSCAN, and TCRdist sequence similarity was added for clustering within HLA-allele-positive subsets. For co-occurrence clustering, repertoires with fewer than 30,000 or more than 120,000 public chains were excluded, along with four or five repertoires with anomalous nucleotide sharing. This is the immuneACCESS table as TCRdb keeps it, with only in-frame sequences that have V and J called. A part of the clones is gone; compared with another copy, unresolved V genes explain less than half, and the rest is unexplained. From that table come the V and J calls and clone size; the DNA was used to work out D and trimming. This sample gives around 110,000 clones in total; more than 65% of them show up just once. Of the sample, approximately 0.9% falls within the top ten clones.

What was sequenced was PBMCs. The receptor was derived from a woman aged 25 to 39 in good health and CMV-seronegative. The rearrangement joined TRBV5-4 to TRBJ2-4; 7 junctional bases match TRBD2. DNA sequence: TGTGCCAGCAGCCAGGAGCATACCCAGGGAGGGGACAAAAACATTCAGTACTTC. Its protein is CASSQEHTQGGDKNIQYF.